Described below is a single T cell receptor beta chain sequence and its context. No cognate antigen has been identified for it. It has no much larger one-base neighbor in the sample; base qualities were not kept. These data belong to a study of T cell repertoires in ileal Crohn's disease (dated by TCRdb to about 2019). Study-level background: The median duration of disease was 7.9 years, and at the time of surgery around 32% of patients were active smokers. Every patient underwent surgery because of a complication, which was stricturing disease in around 61% and penetrating disease in around 40%. Postoperative therapy was given to about half of the patients, with thiopurines administered to under 13 patients and anti-TNF agents administered to 18 patients. M6 samples were neoterminal ileum biopsies taken at postoperative colonoscopy. The TCR repertoire was analysed in under 70 patients with Crohn's disease drawn from a prospective multicentre cohort. The study was conducted in parallel with a multicentre cohort built to find predictors of early endoscopic recurrence after ileocolonic resection. A Rutgeerts score above i0 was used to define endoscopic postoperative recurrence. The study sequenced approximately 150 mucosal samples from 57 patients, taken at several locations on the surgical specimen and at postoperative endoscopy.

The sample's time point, from its label and the paper: neoterminal ileum biopsy at postoperative endoscopy, about 6 months after surgery. To be eligible, patients had to be adults with ileal or ileocolonic Crohn's disease and an indication for ileocolonic resection. Whole ileal mucosal biopsies were kept frozen at -80 degrees C prior to DNA extraction. A TRizol-based method was used to extract genomic DNA from the frozen whole biopsies, and the DNA was quantified with a NanoDrop 2000 spectrophotometer. Paper-wide results and their limitations: A significantly higher proportion of clonal expansions was observed in active smokers at surgery than in non-smokers (about 25% vs 18%, p=0.02). Higher high-frequency clone percentages at surgery were associated with endoscopic recurrence; all patients with clonality above 26.8% (18/57) had recurrence. More high-frequency clones were carried by sorted CD8 T cells than by CD4 T cells, suggesting that mucosal expansions were mainly CD8. Mucosal CD4 and CD8 T cells were sorted and sequenced only in a subgroup of patients, whose size was not stated. Within the first year after surgery, the timing of postoperative endoscopy varied, and the median delay was nearly 7 months.

CDR1 and CDR2 are drawn from the germline V gene (reference sequence): GTSNPN, SVGIG. From cysteine to phenylalanine, the CDR3 is 12 amino acids long. The CDR3 DNA has 36 bases and is translated from base 1. V and J lose 4 bases and 14 bases, and a span of 15 bases separates them. For commercial TCRB immunosequencing, 450 to 550 nanograms of biopsy DNA were submitted for each sample. Adaptive Biotechnology amplified CDR3 regions from genomic DNA with a two-step multiplex PCR that controlled for amplification bias. Primers covering every V and J gene segment were used in the first PCR, while barcodes and Illumina adapters were added in the second PCR. CDR3 libraries were sequenced using an Illumina instrument. Turning to the authors' computational methods: Analysis combined the vendor-provided pipelines with custom analysis of raw data in R/Bioconductor under R version 3.3.0. Clonality, which ranges from 0 to 1, was calculated as the inverse of the normalised Shannon entropy across all productive clones. The repertoire share taken up by the top 100 clones defined high-frequency clones, and only clones that passed a 95% confidence test were kept. The Simpson index measured repertoire diversity, and the Morisita-Horn index measured overlap between samples. Imported from immuneACCESS, the table was reduced by TCRdb to in-frame sequences with V and J called. These copies leave out some clones; in studies compared against another copy, an unresolved V gene accounts for under half, and the cause of the remainder is not known. That table gives V, J and clone size, and the DNA gave D and trimming. The sample profile shows approximately 19,000 clones; 72% of them were found once. The ten largest make up less than 5% of the sample.

The source material was ileal tissue. The sequence was collected from an adult with Crohn's disease. This sequence uses TRBV30 and TRBJ1-6; the D segment cannot be called with confidence. Here is the DNA: TGTGCCTGGAAGGAGGCTCTCGGGGCCCTCCACTTT. This sequence encodes CAWKEALGALHF. With all but the CDR3 taken from the reference TRBV30 and TRBJ1-6 genes, the full variable domain is: SQTIHQWPATLVQPVGSPLSLECTVEGTSNPNLYWYRQAAGRGLQLLFYSVGIGQISSEVPQNLSASRPQDRQFILSSKKLLLSDSGFYLCAWKEALGALHFGNGTRLTVT.